The 13 T cell receptor beta chains listed next were all sequenced from one sample in a study of breast tumors, draining lymph nodes, adjacent tissues. Axillary draining lymph nodes of breast cancer patients supplied the node samples. TCRdb re-called the multiplex PCR reads with MiXCR, one entry per CDR3 protein. The sample lists about 230,000 distinct CDR3 sequences, about a third seen once, with approximately 1.5% in the top ten. The sequencing sample was made of axillary lymph node tissue. Every receptor here comes from a female donor with breast cancer. Some clones in this sample may be carry-over from other donors' samples.

This clonotype was detected ten times or more. The chain uses TRBV6-2 or TRBV6-3 and TRBJ1-2; weak D call: TRBD1 (6 bases). This CDR3 has 14 residues. The germline V gene encodes CDR1 MNHEY and CDR2 SVGEGT. The V gene lost 6 bases and the J gene lost 5 bases, with 16 bases spanning the gap. The CDR3 DNA reads as TGTGCCAGCAGCCACAGGGCCGCGAGATATGGCTACACCTTC. Encoded protein: CASSHRAARYGYTF.

This clonotype was picked up many times. The V call is TRBV6-5, the J call TRBJ2-6; D is undetermined. Germline assignment: CDR1 MNHEY and CDR2 SVGAGI. The V end was cut by 5 bases, the J end by 4 bases, with 15 bases between. The CDR3 consists of 16 residues. In DNA, the CDR3 is TGTGCCAGCAGTCCCGAACCGACCGGCGGGGCCAACGTCCTGACTTTC. Translating gives CASSPEPTGGANVLTF.

There are many counts of this clonotype. V and J are TRBV2 and TRBJ2-3; 9 bases fit TRBD2. V lost 6 bases and J lost 2; bases outside the gene matches: 6. CDR1 is SNHLY and CDR2 is FYNNEI in the germline V gene. CDR3 length equals 15 residues. The CDR3 nucleotides read TGTGCCAGCAGGGTCCTAGCGGGGCCCACAGATACGCAGTATTTT. It codes for CASRVLAGPTDTQYF.

This clonotype was seen ten or more times. The J gene is TRBJ1-5, the V gene TRBV18, with no clear D. The CDR3 is 13 residues long. In germline, CDR1 is KGHSH, CDR2 LQKENI. V gave up 5 bases and J gave up 3 bases, with 8 bases separating them. The CDR3 region has the DNA TGTGCCAGCTCAGAGTTGGCCAATCAGCCCCAGCATTTT. Translating it yields CASSELANQPQHF.

This clonotype was counted at least ten times. The J gene is TRBJ2-3, the V gene TRBV6-1; maybe TRBD2 (6 bases). The V and J ends lost 4 bases and 8 bases respectively, with 10 bases between them. CDR1 is MNHNS, CDR2 SASEGT, per germline. The CDR3 consists of 12 residues. The DNA for the CDR3 is TGTGCCAGCAGTGCGGGGGTGGGTACGCAGTATTTT. Protein sequence: CASSAGVGTQYF.

This clonotype was seen ten or more times. The chain combines TRBV20-1 with TRBJ1-2; a weak D match, TRBD1 (6 bases). The V gene lost 6 bases and the J gene lost 0 bases, with 8 bases spanning the gap. The CDR3 has 12 amino acids. Looked up from germline, CDR1 is DFQATT and CDR2 is SNEGSKA (reference sequence). In DNA form, the CDR3 reads TGCAGTGCGACAGGAGCTAACTATGGCTACACCTTC. Its translation: CSATGANYGYTF.

Of note for this clonotype: This may arise from a read error, as a much more abundant clone is one base away. The chain is built from TRBV6-1 and TRBJ2-2, with TRBD2 identical over 7 bases. Per germline, CDR1 MNHNS and CDR2 SASEGT. CDR3 length: 16 residues. The CDR3 spells CASTQASGRSAGGLFF. Here the CDR3 DNA reads TGTGCCAGCACCCAAGCTAGCGGACGATCGGCCGGGGGGCTGTTTTTT.

V is TRBV6-2 or TRBV6-3 and J is TRBJ2-7; D unresolved. Trimming removed 0 bases at V and 2 bases at J, with 14 bases between. The CDR3 loop spans 16 amino acids. Germline assignment: CDR1 MNHEY and CDR2 SVGEGT. The CDR3 nucleotides are TGTGCCAGCAGTTACTCAATAAATAAGTTTACCTACGAGCAGTACTTC. Protein sequence: CASSYSINKFTYEQYF.

The chain recombines TRBV7-8 with TRBJ1-5, with 8 bases lining up with TRBD1. The CDR3 has 14 residues. Per germline, CDR1 SGHVS and CDR2 FQNEAQ. J gave up 7 bases and V 1 base, and 3 bases lay outside the gene matches. DNA of the CDR3: TGTGCCAGCAGCTTAGGCAGGGGGCGACAGCCCCAGCATTTT. This gives the protein CASSLGRGRQPQHF.

In its sample, this clonotype was seen many times. The rearrangement uses TRBV10-1 and TRBJ2-2; D not resolved. The CDR3 contains 13 residues. The germline V and J ends were trimmed by 3 bases and 7 bases, with 9 bases remaining between them. Germline loops: CDR1 WNHNN, CDR2 SYGVQD (reference sequence). The DNA for the CDR3 is TGCGCCAGCAGTGATAAAGCTGTCGGGGAGCTGTTTTTT. This translates into CASSDKAVGELFF.

This clonotype was detected ten times or more. The chain uses TRBV12-5 and TRBJ2-7; unclear D gene. V was trimmed by 1 base and J by 1 base, leaving 8 bases between them. Germline V lookup: CDR1 LGHNT, CDR2 FRNRAP. The CDR3 has 14 amino acids. The CDR3 DNA is TGTGCTAGTGGTTTGGGGGTCCCATCCTACGAGCAGTACTTC. It is translated as CASGLGVPSYEQYF.

Many counts were recorded for this clonotype. This chain connects TRBV7-9 to TRBJ2-2; TRBD2 matches at 14 bases. The CDR3 is 17 amino acids. From germline, CDR1 is SEHNR and CDR2 FQNEAQ (reference sequence). The V gene end was trimmed by 5 bases and the J gene end by 8 bases; junction bases not matched to a gene: 10. CDR3 amino acids: CASSVGLAGGSWGELFF. As DNA, the CDR3 is TGTGCCAGCAGCGTCGGACTAGCGGGAGGCTCCTGGGGGGAGCTGTTTTTT.

A few counts support this clonotype. The rearrangement joins TRBV5-1 to TRBJ1-1; the D gene is possibly TRBD1 (5 bases). V was trimmed by 0 bases and J by 7 bases, leaving 13 bases between them. Per germline, CDR1 SGHRS and CDR2 YFSETQ. CDR3 size: 14 residues. The CDR3 region has the DNA TGCGCCAGCAGCTTGGGACAGAGCTTAGGTGAAGCTTTCTTT. Its translation is CASSLGQSLGEAFF.